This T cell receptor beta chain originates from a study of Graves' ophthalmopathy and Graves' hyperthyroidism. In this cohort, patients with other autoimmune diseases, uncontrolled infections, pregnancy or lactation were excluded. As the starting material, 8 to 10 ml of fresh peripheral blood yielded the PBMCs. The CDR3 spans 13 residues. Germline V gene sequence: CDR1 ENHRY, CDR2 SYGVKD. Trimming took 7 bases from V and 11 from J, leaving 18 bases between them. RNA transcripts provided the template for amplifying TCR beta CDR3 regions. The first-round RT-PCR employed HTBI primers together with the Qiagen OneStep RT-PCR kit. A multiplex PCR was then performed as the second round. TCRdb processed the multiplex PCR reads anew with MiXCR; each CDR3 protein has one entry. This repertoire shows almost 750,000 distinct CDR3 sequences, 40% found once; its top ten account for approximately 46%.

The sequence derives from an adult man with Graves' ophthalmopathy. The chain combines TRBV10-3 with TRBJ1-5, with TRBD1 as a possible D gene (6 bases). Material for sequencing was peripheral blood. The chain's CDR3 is CAIKAGQKETQHF. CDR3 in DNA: TGTGCCATCAAGGCCGGACAGAAAGAGACCCAGCATTTT.